This T cell receptor (beta chain) was captured in a study of T cell repertoires in cytomegalovirus infection. Study as a whole: Use of recently identified HLA-C-restricted and well-studied HLA-B-restricted CMV epitopes was part of the study.

As to this clonotype: Its cognate antigen is unknown.

Broader study findings: Within the response measured ex vivo, HLA-C-restricted CMV-specific TCR beta clonotypes were dominant. Based on cumulative public TCR beta family frequency, carriers of CMV plus the relevant HLA were identified.

MiXCR, run by TCRdb on the reads, gives a single entry per CDR3 protein. The data contain about 160,000 distinct CDR3 sequences, about a fifth of them singletons. This CDR3 region has 23 residues. The junction had 22 bases not matched to a gene; V was cut back by 4 bases and J by 2 bases. This TCR came from a human donor in good health (CMV status not recorded). Some clones in this sample may be carry-over from other donors' samples. This chain links TRBV5-3 with TRBJ2-3; 16 bases are shared with TRBD2. TRBV5-3 is an ORF; its function is uncertain. Sample: CD8+ T cells from cultured PBMCs, taken from culture after CMV antigen stimulation. DNA of the CDR3: TGTGCCAGAAGCAGGGGACTAGCGGGGGGGCCCGGTGAATTGACCACGTTCACAGATACGCAGTATTTT. Protein sequence: CARSRGLAGGPGELTTFTDTQYF.